This T cell receptor beta chain originates from a study of blood T cell repertoires in COVID-19. On the study more broadly: The United States, Italy and Spain supplied acute and convalescent COVID-19 samples. T cells, B-cell-depleted T cells, or PBMCs provided the cDNA or gDNA that served as material.

V lost 8 bases, J lost 3 bases, and 9 bases stayed unmatched. Per the germline V gene, CDR1 is KGHDR and CDR2 is SFDVKD. The CDR3 is 14 residues long. Authors' methods: Reference gene primer amplification yielded estimated nucleated cell counts. Clones were read by immunoSEQ multiplex PCR, and TCRdb kept only the in-frame ones, dropping some. V and J calls plus clone size are reproduced from that table; the DNA served to infer D and trimming. The repertoire has 150,000 or so clones, about 83% of them found once; the top ten carry about 5%. This TCR came from a human donor in a cohort sampled during active COVID-19. This rearrangement joins TRBV24-1 to TRBJ2-7; TRBD1 matches 7 bases. Material: peripheral blood. CDR3 bases: TGTGCCACCACCCTTCACCGGGACAGCTACGAGCAGTACTTC. As protein: CATTLHRDSYEQYF.